A selection of T cell receptor beta chains follows, all from one sample in a study of T-cell reconstitution after alpha-beta-depleted transplantation in children. One entry per CDR3 protein results from TCRdb running MiXCR on the PCR reads. The data hold around 100,000 distinct CDR3 sequences, with about 8% observed a single time. This sample comprised PBMCs, obtained before TCRalphabeta/CD19-depleted stem cell transplant. The receptors here all came from a boy aged 2-9 years with acute lymphoblastic leukemia, due to receive a stem cell transplant. Both conserved end residues are part of each CDR3. A D gene is named only where the DNA matches it firmly. Clone size is shown for a subset of rows, as once, few, many or a class of expanded clone.

TRBV5-1	TRBD2	TRBJ2-5	-	TGCGCCAGCAGCTTTTCCCCGACTAGCGGGGGGTGGACGGAGACCCAGTACTTC	CASSFSPTSGGWTETQYF
TRBV27	-	TRBJ1-4	many	TGTGCCAGCAGTAATAGACTACAGGAAAAACTGTTTTTT	CASSNRLQEKLFF
TRBV7-2	-	TRBJ1-2	-	TGTGCCAGCAGCTTAAGAGCAGGGAATAACTATGGCTACACCTTC	CASSLRAGNNYGYTF
TRBV7-2	-	TRBJ2-1	few	TGTGCCAGCAGTTTCGGGACAAGGGATGAGCAGTTCTTC	CASSFGTRDEQFF
TRBV10-1	-	TRBJ2-5	many	TGCGCCAGCAGTGAGTCCGGAGGGGGCTACGAGACCCAGTACTTC	CASSESGGGYETQYF
TRBV11-2	-	TRBJ1-1	many	TGTGCCAGCAGCGCGCAGAGGGGAACTGAAGCTTTCTTT	CASSAQRGTEAFF
TRBV6-1	-	TRBJ2-3	-	TGTGCCAGCAGACCTCGGGCACCTAGCGCAGATACGCAGTATTTT	CASRPRAPSADTQYF
TRBV9	TRBD2	TRBJ2-5	few	TGTGCCAGCAGCGTGGGGACTAGCGGGCGTTCAGGCGAGACCCAGTACTTC	CASSVGTSGRSGETQYF
TRBV9	-	TRBJ2-1	few	TGTGCCAGCAGCGTGGGAGACCTCTACAATGAGCAGTTCTTC	CASSVGDLYNEQFF
TRBV6-2/TRBV6-3	-	TRBJ2-3	-	TGTGCCAGCAGTTACGGGACGGGGCCCAGCACAGATACGCAGTATTTT	CASSYGTGPSTDTQYF
TRBV5-1	-	TRBJ1-1	-	TGCGCCAGCAGCCGACGACAGGAGGGATACACTGAAGCTTTCTTT	CASSRRQEGYTEAFF
TRBV28	-	TRBJ1-1	large	TGTGCCAGCAGATTGATGACAACGACTGAAGCTTTCTTT	CASRLMTTTEAFF
TRBV10-3	-	TRBJ2-1	many	TGTGCCATCAGTCCCAGGGGAAATGAGCAGTTCTTC	CAISPRGNEQFF
TRBV4-3	TRBD1	TRBJ1-4	many	TGCGCCAGCAGCCAAGGGGATGGGACAGGGGCTGAAAAACTGTTTTTT	CASSQGDGTGAEKLFF
TRBV11-2	-	TRBJ2-2	many	TGTGCCAGCAGCTCACCGGGTGGGGAAATCACCGGGGAGCTGTTTTTT	CASSSPGGEITGELFF
TRBV20-1	TRBD1	TRBJ2-2	few	TGCAGTGCTAGAGTCGGGACAGGGGTCACCGGGGAGCTGTTTTTT	CSARVGTGVTGELFF
TRBV7-2	-	TRBJ1-5	-	TGTGCCAGCAGCCCCGGCCGGCCGGACAATCAGCCCCAGCATTTT	CASSPGRPDNQPQHF
TRBV12-3/TRBV12-4	-	TRBJ2-3	many	TGTGCCAGCAGCTTGGCTAAACGCACAGATACGCAGTATTTT	CASSLAKRTDTQYF
TRBV5-1	-	TRBJ2-2	many	TGCGCCAGCAGCCTCACGAACACCGGGGAGCTGTTTTTT	CASSLTNTGELFF
TRBV7-9	-	TRBJ1-4	-	TGTGCCAGCAGCCCCCGACAGTCGGCTAATGAAAAACTGTTTTTT	CASSPRQSANEKLFF
TRBV5-1	-	TRBJ2-2	many	TGCGCCAGCAGCTTCGGACACACCGGGGAGCTGTTTTTT	CASSFGHTGELFF
TRBV6-2/TRBV6-3	TRBD1	TRBJ2-3	many	TGTGCCAGCAGATCACCCAGGACAGGGGCCTTCACAGATACGCAGTATTTT	CASRSPRTGAFTDTQYF
TRBV7-3	-	TRBJ1-6	few	TGTGCCAGCAGCCCCGGGGCTGTCTATAATTCACCCCTCCACTTT	CASSPGAVYNSPLHF
TRBV6-6	-	TRBJ2-2	many	TGTGCCAGCTGGGCCACCGGGGAGCTGTTTTTT	CASWATGELFF
TRBV20-1	TRBD1	TRBJ1-2	many	TGCAGTGCGCGGACAGGGGGTGGCTACACCTTC	CSARTGGGYTF
TRBV5-1	-	TRBJ2-7	many	TGCGCCAGCAGCTTGGCCCGGGGAATTCGCGAGCAGTACTTC	CASSLARGIREQYF
TRBV25-1	-	TRBJ2-3	few	TGTGCCAGTAGCCGTGGGGGACCAGATACGCAGTATTTT	CASSRGGPDTQYF
TRBV25-1	TRBD1	TRBJ2-4	-	TGTGCCAGCAGTGATCCCCTGACAGGGGGCGAAGCCAAAAACATTCAGTACTTC	CASSDPLTGGEAKNIQYF
TRBV5-8	-	TRBJ2-5	few	TGTGCCAGCAGCACATCCGGGGCCCAAGAGACCCAGTACTTC	CASSTSGAQETQYF
TRBV5-1	-	TRBJ2-3	few	TGCGCCAGCAGCTTGGCCCAGAACACAGATACGCAGTATTTT	CASSLAQNTDTQYF
TRBV6-5	-	TRBJ2-2	many	TGTGCCAGCAGTTACGGGGGAGGCTCGAACACCGGGGAGCTGTTTTTT	CASSYGGGSNTGELFF
TRBV20-1	-	TRBJ2-1	many	TGCAGTGCTAGAGCCCGGGCCCTGGTCAATGAGCAGTTCTTC	CSARARALVNEQFF
TRBV5-6	-	TRBJ1-3	-	TGTGCCAGCAGCCAAGTGATCCAAGGAAACTCTGGAAACACCATATATTTT	CASSQVIQGNSGNTIYF
TRBV12-3/TRBV12-4	-	TRBJ1-5	many	TGTGCCAGCAGTTTCCTCTCCGGAGGGTCGGGTCAGCCCCAGCATTTT	CASSFLSGGSGQPQHF
TRBV5-1	-	TRBJ1-1	-	TGCGCCAGCAGCGCTACTCAGGTAAACACTGAAGCTTTCTTT	CASSATQVNTEAFF
TRBV15	-	TRBJ2-7	many	TGTGCCACCAGCAGAGAGTTTGTCCCCAGAGGAGGCTACGAGCAGTACTTC	CATSREFVPRGGYEQYF
TRBV11-2	-	TRBJ1-5	many	TGTGCCAGCAGCTTAGAGTCCGTCGGGGAAGGCAATCAGCCCCAGCATTTT	CASSLESVGEGNQPQHF
TRBV11-2	-	TRBJ2-2	many	TGTGCCAGCAGCTTCCCCGCCAGAAGGGCTTTTACCGGGGAGCTGTTTTTT	CASSFPARRAFTGELFF
TRBV14	TRBD1	TRBJ2-5	many	TGTGCCAGCAGTGATGAGGGGGCTAACTTTCAAGAGACCCAGTACTTC	CASSDEGANFQETQYF
TRBV18	-	TRBJ2-3	many	TGTGCCAGCTCATCGGAAGCGGGCACAGATACGCAGTATTTT	CASSSEAGTDTQYF
TRBV12-5	TRBD1	TRBJ2-1	many	TGTGCTAGTGGTTTGTTCCGGGACAGCTCCTACAATGAGCAGTTCTTC	CASGLFRDSSYNEQFF
TRBV5-6	TRBD1	TRBJ1-6	-	TGTGCCAGCAGCTCTCTGACAGGGAGGAATTCACCCCTCCACTTT	CASSSLTGRNSPLHF
TRBV11-2	-	TRBJ1-6	few	TGTGCCAGCAGCTTAGTAACGGCACCTGATTCACCCCTCCACTTT	CASSLVTAPDSPLHF
TRBV4-3	TRBD1	TRBJ1-1	many	TGCGCCAGCAGCCAAGAGGGGACAGGGTGGGGTGAAGCTTTCTTT	CASSQEGTGWGEAFF
TRBV5-4	TRBD1	TRBJ2-3	-	TGTGCCAGCAGCGTGACAGGGGCAGATACGCAGTATTTT	CASSVTGADTQYF